What follows are 9 T cell receptor beta chains derived from one specimen sequenced in a study of T cell responses to AZD1222 COVID-19 vaccine. Profiling relied on immunoSEQ multiplex PCR, and the TCRdb table lists in-frame clones only, not all of them. The top ten hold about 5.9% of the sample, which has about 140,000 clones, roughly 90% seen once. The source material was peripheral blood, sampled on day 0 of AZD1222 vaccination. The receptor set was obtained from an adult in good health.

The rearrangement joins TRBV6-5 to TRBJ1-2; weak D call: TRBD1 (6 bases). Trimming pared 0 bases from V and 1 base from J, leaving 12 bases between. CDR3 length: 16 residues. In germline, CDR1 is MNHEY, CDR2 SVGAGI. DNA of the CDR3: TGTGCCAGCAGTTACTCAACAGGGCAGGGTAACTATGGCTACACCTTC. This codes for CASSYSTGQGNYGYTF.

V usage is TRBV6-2 or TRBV6-3 and J usage is TRBJ2-1; possible D gene TRBD1, 6 bases. The CDR3 spans 16 residues. Looked up from germline, CDR1 is MNHEY and CDR2 is SVGEGT. The V gene lost 4 bases and the J gene lost 4 bases, with 17 bases spanning the gap. CDR3 residues: CASSSPGQKRYNEQFF. CDR3 coding DNA: TGTGCCAGCAGTTCACCCGGACAGAAAAGATACAATGAGCAGTTCTTC.

The chain uses TRBV11-3 and TRBJ2-7; D uncertain. The V end lost 8 bases, the J end lost 4 bases, and 9 bases lay between the germline ends. The germline V gene has CDR1 SGHNT and CDR2 YENEEA. This CDR3 region has 11 residues. CDR3 in amino acids: CASQSGYEQYF. The CDR3 DNA reads as TGTGCCAGCCAATCGGGTTACGAGCAGTACTTC. Combining the CDR3 with reference TRBV11-3 and TRBJ2-7 gives the whole variable domain EAGVVQSPRYKIIEKKQPVAFWCNPISGHNTLYWYLQNLGQGPELLIRYENEEAVDDSQLPKDRFSAERLKGVDSTLKIQPAELGDSAVYLCASQSGYEQYFGPGTRLTVT.

The rearrangement joins TRBV2 to TRBJ2-1, with 12 positions matching TRBD2. The germline V gene has CDR1 SNHLY and CDR2 FYNNEI. The CDR3 runs 16 residues. V was pared by 0 bases and J by 6 bases, with 3 bases of the junction left unmatched. In DNA form, the CDR3 reads TGTGCCAGCAGTGAAGCAACTAGCGGGGGGTCCAATGAGCAGTTCTTC. Translated, it gives CASSEATSGGSNEQFF.

The chain joins TRBV19 to TRBJ1-2, with D possibly being TRBD1 (6 bases). Germline CDR1 reads LNHDA; CDR2 reads SQIVND (reference sequence). V lost 5 bases to trimming and J lost 2 bases, with 18 bases between them. There are 16 residues in the CDR3. CDR3 nucleotide sequence: TGTGCCAGTAGTCCCGGAAGGAACAGGGACAACTATGGCTACACCTTC. It codes for CASSPGRNRDNYGYTF.

Comment on this clone: One junction end disagrees with the germline gene, perhaps due to a read error. The V gene is TRBV19, the J gene TRBJ1-1; 7 nucleotides agree with TRBD1. CDR1 and CDR2 (germline): LNHDA, SQIVND (reference sequence). This CDR3 has 14 residues. CDR3 in amino acids: CASSIGWDRADAFF. The DNA for the CDR3 is TGTGCCAGTAGTATAGGGTGGGACAGAGCTGACGCTTTCTTT.

V is TRBV28 and J is TRBJ1-5; the D gene is possibly TRBD1 (5 bases). V lost 1 base to trimming and J lost 0 bases, with 16 bases between them. CDR3 length: 18 residues. Germline CDR1 reads MDHEN; CDR2 reads SYDVKM. The CDR3 protein is CASSLSDTASPSNQPQHF. CDR3 coding DNA: TGTGCCAGCAGTTTATCGGACACCGCCTCACCTAGCAATCAGCCCCAGCATTTT.

The rearrangement joins TRBV28 to TRBJ1-2; no reliable D call. Trimming left V 7 bases short and J 2 bases short, with 14 bases between. Germline V CDR1 and CDR2: MDHEN, SYDVKM. This CDR3 has 14 amino acids. CDR3 sequence (DNA): TGTGCCAGCATCGCGTGGGGAATCAACTATGGCTACACCTTC. Protein product: CASIAWGINYGYTF.

V is TRBV19 and J is TRBJ1-2; D gene unclear. The V gene's germline CDR1 is LNHDA and CDR2 SQIVND (reference sequence). V was trimmed by 3 bases and J by 5 bases, leaving 16 bases between them. This CDR3 comprises 15 residues. The CDR3 spells CASSMGPVSPYGYTF. The CDR3 DNA is TGTGCCAGTAGTATGGGCCCGGTTTCTCCGTATGGCTACACCTTC.